This record looks at one T cell receptor (beta chain) sequence and its context. Generated by immunoSEQ multiplex PCR, the TCRdb table keeps only in-frame clones and is missing some. The profile shows some 30,000 clones, about 88% of them singletons. Germline values: CDR1 PRHDT, CDR2 FYEKMQ (reference sequence). Between the trimmed V and J ends, which lost 5 bases and 4 bases, there was a span of 19 bases. The CDR3 is 16 amino acids. These data are taken from a study of blood T cell repertoires in COVID-19. Background on the study: Italy, Spain and the United States were the sources of the convalescent and acute COVID-19 samples.

V usage is TRBV13 and J usage is TRBJ2-3, with D tentatively TRBD2 (6 bases). The sequence was obtained from an older man with active or convalescent COVID-19. Material for sequencing was peripheral blood. The CDR3 bases are TGTGCCAGCAGCGGGGGGTCCCCCAGAGGATCAGATACGCAGTATTTT. It translates to CASSGGSPRGSDTQYF. Complete variable domain (other parts from reference TRBV13 and TRBJ2-3): AAGVIQSPRHLIKEKRETATLKCYPIPRHDTVYWYQQGPGQDPQFLISFYEKMQSDKGSIPDRFSAQQFSDYHSELNMSSLELGDSALYFCASSGGSPRGSDTQYFGPGTRLTVL.